Listed here are 4 T cell receptor beta chains from one sample, sequenced in a study of blood T cell repertoires in COVID-19. Generated by immunoSEQ multiplex PCR, the TCRdb table keeps only in-frame clones and is missing some. Found here are about 220,000 clones, 82% of them singletons; the top ten hold approximately 3.6%. Input material: PBMCs or T cells enriched from blood (not recorded which). The source of these receptors is a woman aged 55-70 years who had recovered from COVID-19.

The chain couples TRBV7-2 to TRBJ1-5; D gene unclear. The CDR3 totals 15 residues. Germline values: CDR1 SGHTA, CDR2 FQGNSA. Trimming took off 2 bases at V and 3 bases at J, with 11 bases between the two ends. In nucleotides, the CDR3 is TGTGCCAGCAGCTTATTAGGGAGAATCAATCAGCCCCAGCATTTT. Translation: CASSLLGRINQPQHF.

The chain recombines TRBV7-8 with TRBJ2-1, with TRBD1 matching 8 bases. Unmatched junction bases numbered 3, after V lost 5 bases and J lost 3 bases. CDR3 length: 14 amino acids. CDR1 is SGHVS, CDR2 FQNEAQ, per germline. In nucleotides, the CDR3 is TGTGCCAGCAGCATGGGACAGGTCTACAATGAGCAGTTCTTC. It translates to CASSMGQVYNEQFF.

The chain links TRBV27 to TRBJ2-1; 9 bases align to TRBD2. The CDR3 contains 15 residues. CDR1 and CDR2 (germline): MNHEY, SMNVEV (reference sequence). The ends lost 5 bases at V and 2 bases at J; junction bases unmatched: 4. The CDR3 bases are TGTGCCAGCAGTCATAGCGGGAGCCCCTACAATGAGCAGTTCTTC. Translation: CASSHSGSPYNEQFF.

The chain recombines TRBV5-4 with TRBJ2-1; 8 bases fit TRBD2. The trim removed 0 bases at V and 5 bases at J, leaving 7 bases unmatched. This CDR3 has 16 residues. Germline assignment: CDR1 SGHNT and CDR2 YYREEE (reference sequence). CDR3 coding DNA: TGTGCCAGCAGCTTGGATCACCTAGCGGGCAACAATGAGCAGTTCTTC. Amino acid sequence: CASSLDHLAGNNEQFF. Full variable domain (remainder filled in from reference TRBV5-4 and TRBJ2-1): ETGVTQSPTHLIKTRGQQVTLRCSSQSGHNTVSWYQQALGQGPQFIFQYYREEENGRGNFPPRFSGLQFPNYSSELNVNALELDDSALYLCASSLDHLAGNNEQFFGPGTRLTVL.